This record looks at one TCR beta chain sequence and its context. Its specificity is not known. Looked up from germline, CDR1 is KGHDR and CDR2 is SFDVKD. The CDR3 runs 17 residues. The data originate from a study of human CD8 memory T cell subsets. Researchers made TCR beta libraries via UMI-labeled 5' RACE. TCRdb processed the 5' RACE reads again and assigns one entry to each CDR3 protein, with no DNA. Its listing shows approximately 5,500 distinct CDR3 sequences. Duplicate vials holding some 150,000 sorted CD8+ T cells per subset yielded the RNA. Notes on the study in general: Compared with precursor exhausted T cells, stem-like memory T cells were suggested by Chao1 estimates to be more diverse. The T cell repertoires of the stem-like memory and precursor exhausted subsets exhibited minimal overlap with one another.

This clonotype was obtained from a human donor in good health. This chain uses TRBV24-1 with TRBJ2-3; TCRdb picks TRBD1, but there is no DNA to check that call. The sample taken for sequencing was CD8+ T cells from PBMCs. This chain's CDR3 is CATSDTTGTGPTDTQYF.